These 15 T cell receptor beta chains originate from one sample sequenced in a study of T cell changes during pregnancy in multiple sclerosis. Repertoires were generated with immunoSEQ multiplex PCR, while TCRdb's copy carries only in-frame clones and drops some. This table has about 44,000 clones, 89% appearing once. Sample: CD4+ T cells from peripheral blood mononuclear cells, taken after pregnancy. Receptors originate from a female donor with multiple sclerosis, enrolled in a pregnancy study.

The V gene is TRBV19, the J gene TRBJ2-3; TRBD2 matches at 12 bases. The CDR3 covers 13 residues. From germline, CDR1 is LNHDA and CDR2 SQIVND (reference sequence). The junction had 6 bases not matched to a gene; V was cut back by 5 bases and J by 12 bases. The CDR3 region has the DNA TGTGCCAGTAGTGCCGGACTAGCGGGACTTCAGTATTTT. Its translation: CASSAGLAGLQYF. Complete variable domain (other parts from reference TRBV19 and TRBJ2-3): DGGITQSPKYLFRKEGQNVTLSCEQNLNHDAMYWYRQDPGQGLRLIYYSQIVNDFQKGDIAEGYSVSREKKESFPLTVTSAQKNPTAFYLCASSAGLAGLQYFGPGTRLTVL.

The J gene is TRBJ1-5, the V gene TRBV6-5, with 9 bases that match TRBD1. J was trimmed by 7 bases and V by 2 bases; bases with no gene match: 3. The germline CDR1 and CDR2 sequences are MNHEY and SVGAGI. CDR3 length: 14 amino acids. This CDR3 reads CASSYDRGWQPQHF. In DNA, the CDR3 is TGTGCCAGCAGTTACGACAGGGGGTGGCAGCCCCAGCATTTT.

This chain connects TRBV27 to TRBJ2-2, with 12 bases fitting TRBD2. V lost 3 bases, J lost 2 bases, and 7 bases stayed unmatched. CDR1 and CDR2 from the germline V gene are MNHEY and SMNVEV (reference sequence). The CDR3 consists of 18 residues. The CDR3 protein is CASSFSGLAGPNTGELFF. CDR3 sequence (DNA): TGTGCCAGCAGTTTTTCCGGACTAGCGGGACCTAACACCGGGGAGCTGTTTTTT.

The chain links TRBV7-2 to TRBJ2-1, with D possibly being TRBD2 (6 bases). CDR1 and CDR2 from the germline V gene are SGHTA and FQGNSA. Trimming shortened V by 5 bases and J by 4 bases, and 18 bases separated the two germline ends. This CDR3 is 16 amino acids long. This chain's CDR3 is CASSRIAEGAYNEQFF. The CDR3 coding sequence is TGTGCCAGCAGCCGAATAGCGGAGGGAGCTTACAATGAGCAGTTCTTC.

This chain uses TRBV11-2 with TRBJ2-1, with 12 bases that match TRBD2. With 7 bases clipped from V and 9 bases from J, the junction kept 10 bases outside the gene matches. CDR1 is SGHAT, CDR2 FQNNGV, per germline. The CDR3 runs 15 residues. CDR3 nucleotide sequence: TGTGCCAGCAATAAGCTAGCGGGAGGGCCTAGTGAGCAGTTCTTC. Protein product: CASNKLAGGPSEQFF.

The CDR3: CASTRSGRNGYEQYF. The CDR3 nucleotides read TGTGCCAGCACCCGAAGCGGGAGGAATGGCTACGAGCAGTACTTC. This chain uses TRBV7-9 with TRBJ2-7; 9 nucleotides match TRBD2. CDR3 length: 15 amino acids. Germline CDR1 is SEHNR and CDR2 is FQNEAQ (reference sequence). V lost 7 bases and J lost 3; bases outside the gene matches: 10. The full variable domain, its missing parts supplied by reference TRBV7-9 and TRBJ2-7, is DTGVSQNPRHKITKRGQNVTFRCDPISEHNRLYWYRQTLGQGPEFLTYFQNEAQLEKSRLLSDRFSAERPKGSFSTLEIQRTEQGDSAMYLCASTRSGRNGYEQYFGPGTRLTVT.

J is TRBJ1-2 and V is TRBV2; the D gene is possibly TRBD1 (5 bases). With 7 bases removed from V and 0 bases from J, the gap between germline ends came to 12 bases. The CDR3 length is 14 residues. Germline loops: CDR1 SNHLY, CDR2 FYNNEI. The CDR3 DNA follows: TGTGCCAGCACGGGGGTCAGAGCTAACTATGGCTACACCTTC. As protein: CASTGVRANYGYTF. The variable domain in full, with the rest retrieved from reference TRBV2 and TRBJ1-2, is EPEVTQTPSHQVTQMGQEVILRCVPISNHLYFYWYRQILGQKVEFLVSFYNNEISEKSEIFDDQFSVERPDGSNFTLKIRSTKLEDSAMYFCASTGVRANYGYTFGSGTRLTVV.

The table lists this clone with a count of one. The genes are TRBV9 and TRBJ2-7; TRBD1 agrees at 9 bases. Germline V gene sequence: CDR1 SGDLS, CDR2 YYNGEE. V was clipped by 7 bases and J by 2 bases; unmatched bases: 7. The CDR3 runs to 14 residues. This CDR3 is CASSRGTGTYEQYF. CDR3 DNA sequence: TGTGCCAGCTCTCGGGGGACAGGGACCTACGAGCAGTACTTC.

This chain connects TRBV10-3 to TRBJ2-7, with a tentative D call TRBD1 (6 bases). Per germline, CDR1 ENHRY and CDR2 SYGVKD. The CDR3 sequence is 13 residues long. Deletions cut 7 bases from V and 1 base from J, with 11 bases between. The CDR3 nucleotides read TGTGCCATCACAGGACAGCAATCCTACGAGCAGTACTTC. Protein product: CAITGQQSYEQYF.

Written as DNA, the CDR3 is TGCGCCAGCAGCCAAGGGAACAGGGGCGAGACCCAGTACTTC. As protein: CASSQGNRGETQYF. The rearrangement uses TRBV4-3 and TRBJ2-5; TRBD1 aligns across 7 bases. CDR1 and CDR2 from the germline V gene are LGHNA and YSLEER. The trim removed 1 base at V and 5 bases at J, leaving 4 bases unmatched. The CDR3 totals 14 residues.

This chain uses TRBV2 with TRBJ2-7; maybe TRBD1 (5 bases). The germline V gene has CDR1 SNHLY and CDR2 FYNNEI. CDR3 length: 15 amino acids. Trimming took off 1 base at V and 12 bases at J, with 22 bases between the two ends. CDR3 region: CASSEGAGSVARGYF. In nucleotides, the CDR3 is TGTGCCAGCAGTGAAGGGGCAGGGTCCGTTGCAAGAGGGTACTTC.

The chain couples TRBV5-5 to TRBJ2-5; maybe TRBD2 (6 bases). Deletions cut 5 bases from V and 5 bases from J, with 25 bases between. The CDR3 extends over 17 amino acids. Germline V gene sequence: CDR1 SGHKS, CDR2 YYEKEE (reference sequence). The CDR3 region is CASRPGGADYRRETQYF. The CDR3 DNA follows: TGTGCCAGCAGACCCGGAGGTGCGGACTACAGACGGGAGACCCAGTACTTC.

The chain joins TRBV30 to TRBJ1-3; D is unresolved. Trimming pared 7 bases from V and 0 bases from J, leaving 13 bases between. Germline V gene data show CDR1 as GTSNPN and CDR2 as SVGIG (reference sequence). This CDR3 region has 14 residues. CDR3 amino acids: CASSIGISGNTIYF. In DNA, the CDR3 is TGTGCCTCCTCAATCGGGATCTCTGGAAACACCATATATTTT. Full variable domain (outside the CDR3, taken from reference TRBV30 and TRBJ1-3): SQTIHQWPATLVQPVGSPLSLECTVEGTSNPNLYWYRQAAGRGLQLLFYSVGIGQISSEVPQNLSASRPQDRQFILSSKKLLLSDSGFYLCASSIGISGNTIYFGEGSWLTVV.

This chain uses TRBV19 with TRBJ2-1; 9 bases are shared with TRBD2. This CDR3 has 15 amino acids. Germline trimming cut 5 bases from V and 10 bases from J; bases unmatched to any gene: 12. Germline loops: CDR1 LNHDA, CDR2 SQIVND (reference sequence). The CDR3 sequence: CASSDLLAGGEEQFF. CDR3 in DNA: TGTGCCAGTAGTGATCTATTGGCGGGAGGGGAAGAGCAGTTCTTC.

CDR3 nucleotide sequence: TGTGCCAGCAGCGTTACAACCGACACCGGGGAGCTGTTTTTT. This translates into CASSVTTDTGELFF. The chain recombines TRBV9 with TRBJ2-2; D is unresolved. The CDR3 is made up of 14 amino acids. Deletions cut 2 bases from V and 3 bases from J, with 8 bases between. Germline CDR1 is SGDLS and CDR2 is YYNGEE.